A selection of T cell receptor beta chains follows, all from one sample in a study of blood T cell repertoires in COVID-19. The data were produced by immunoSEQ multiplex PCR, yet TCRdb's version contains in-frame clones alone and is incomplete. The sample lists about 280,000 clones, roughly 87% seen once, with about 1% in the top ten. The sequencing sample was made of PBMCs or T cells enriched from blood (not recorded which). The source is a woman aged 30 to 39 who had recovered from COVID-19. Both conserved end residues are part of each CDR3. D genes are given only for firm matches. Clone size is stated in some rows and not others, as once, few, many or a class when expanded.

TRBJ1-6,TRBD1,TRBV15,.,CATSRGQGDHSPLHF,TGTGCCACCAGCAGAGGACAGGGGGACCACTCACCCCTCCACTTT
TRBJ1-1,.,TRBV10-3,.,CAISANFEGSEAFF,TGTGCCATCAGTGCCAACTTTGAGGGTTCTGAAGCTTTCTTT
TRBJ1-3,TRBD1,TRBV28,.,CASRYRGPNTIYF,TGTGCCAGCAGATACAGGGGCCCGAACACCATATATTTT
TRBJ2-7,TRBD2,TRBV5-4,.,CASSLRTSGSYEQYF,TGTGCCAGCAGCTTGAGGACTAGCGGCTCCTACGAGCAGTACTTC
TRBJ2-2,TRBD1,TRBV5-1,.,CASSWTGDSGELFF,TGCGCCAGCAGCTGGACAGGGGATTCCGGGGAGCTGTTTTTT
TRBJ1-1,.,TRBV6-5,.,CASSKRSTEAFF,TGTGCCAGCAGCAAGAGATCCACTGAAGCTTTCTTT
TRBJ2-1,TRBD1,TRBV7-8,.,CASSFPGQINNEQFF,TGTGCCAGCAGCTTTCCGGGACAGATCAACAATGAGCAGTTCTTC
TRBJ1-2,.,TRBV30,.,CAWDNLYGYTF,TGTGCCTGGGACAACCTCTATGGCTACACCTTC
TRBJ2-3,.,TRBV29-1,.,CSVAWLIGTDTQYF,TGCAGCGTTGCCTGGTTGATAGGCACAGATACGCAGTATTTT
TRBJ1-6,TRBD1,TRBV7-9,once,CASRETGTNSPLHF,TGTGCCAGCAGGGAGACAGGGACTAATTCACCCCTCCACTTT
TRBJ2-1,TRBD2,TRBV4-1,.,CASSQGGSSGAYYNEQFF,TGCGCCAGCAGCCAAGGGGGGAGTAGCGGGGCTTATTACAATGAGCAGTTCTTC
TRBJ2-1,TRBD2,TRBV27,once,CASISQAGGHYNEQFF,TGTGCCAGCATCAGTCAAGCGGGAGGGCATTACAATGAGCAGTTCTTC
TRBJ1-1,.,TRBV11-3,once,CASSSPSQGNTEAFF,TGTGCCAGCAGCTCCCCCAGTCAGGGGAATACTGAAGCTTTCTTT
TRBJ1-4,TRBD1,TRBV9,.,CASSVHTGGDNEKLFF,TGTGCCAGCAGCGTTCATACAGGGGGTGATAATGAAAAACTGTTTTTT
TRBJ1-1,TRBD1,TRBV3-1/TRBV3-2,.,CASAGQGGAFF,TGTGCCAGCGCCGGACAGGGGGGAGCTTTCTTT
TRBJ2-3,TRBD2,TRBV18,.,CASSPLGGPDTQYF,TGTGCCAGCTCACCGTTGGGAGGGCCAGATACGCAGTATTTT
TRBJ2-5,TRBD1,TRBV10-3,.,CATTGTGGVETQYF,TGTGCCACCACCGGGACAGGGGGCGTAGAGACCCAGTACTTC
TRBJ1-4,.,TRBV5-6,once,CASSFTQGATNEKLFF,TGTGCCAGCAGCTTTACCCAGGGTGCAACTAATGAAAAACTGTTTTTT
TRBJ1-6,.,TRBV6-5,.,CASSYGGAYNSPLHF,TGTGCCAGCAGTTACGGGGGCGCTTATAATTCACCCCTCCACTTT
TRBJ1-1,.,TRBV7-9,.,CASSWGDTEAFF,TGTGCCAGCAGCTGGGGGGACACTGAAGCTTTCTTT
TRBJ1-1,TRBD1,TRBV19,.,CASSIGTGGNTEAFF,TGTGCCAGTAGTATTGGGACAGGTGGCAACACTGAAGCTTTCTTT
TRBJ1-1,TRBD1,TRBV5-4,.,CASSPDRISTEAFF,TGTGCCAGCAGCCCGGACAGGATTAGTACTGAAGCTTTCTTT
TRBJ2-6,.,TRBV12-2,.,CASRLVIFDRASSGANVLTF,TGTGCAAGTCGCTTAGTTATTTTTGACAGGGCCAGCTCTGGGGCCAACGTCCTGACTTTC
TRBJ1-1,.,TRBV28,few,CASSLIGANTEAFF,TGTGCCAGCAGTCTTATAGGAGCCAACACTGAAGCTTTCTTT
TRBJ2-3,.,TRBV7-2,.,CASSLLLISDTQYF,TGTGCCAGCAGCTTGCTATTAATCTCAGATACGCAGTATTTT
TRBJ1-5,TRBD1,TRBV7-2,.,CASSLKTGTGNQPQHF,TGTGCCAGCAGCTTAAAGACCGGGACAGGGAATCAGCCCCAGCATTTT
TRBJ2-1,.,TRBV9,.,CASSGASSYNEQFF,TGTGCCAGCAGCGGGGCGAGCTCCTACAATGAGCAGTTCTTC